Each of the 14 T cell receptor beta chains below was sequenced from the same sample in a study of post-analysis software for immune sequencing data. These receptors' targets are unknown. Study findings and constraints: Patients carried a few TRBV segments more frequently than controls did, and TRBV5-6, TRBV5-1 and TRBV20-1 were among them.

Prepared TCR beta cDNA libraries contained unique molecular identifiers. One entry per CDR3 protein, called by TCRdb with MiXCR from the PCR reads. The sample comprises 750,000 to 950,000 distinct CDR3 sequences, about 53% of which are singletons, and approximately 4.2% rests with the top ten. Source material: blood. The receptors shown here come from a girl aged 10-17 years with multiple sclerosis.

This clonotype was counted only a few times. This chain links TRBV5-1 with TRBJ2-1; 12 bases fit TRBD2. From germline, CDR1 is SGHRS and CDR2 YFSETQ. V shed 0 bases and J 3 bases; nucleotides not matched to a gene: 10. CDR3 length: 19 amino acids. In DNA form, the CDR3 reads TGCGCCAGCAGCTTGGCCTTACTAGCGGGGGGCTCCCACTACAATGAGCAGTTCTTC. Protein product: CASSLALLAGGSHYNEQFF.

This sequence joins TRBV10-3 and TRBJ2-1, with TRBD1 matching over 10 bases. CDR3 length equals 22 residues. The germline V gene has CDR1 ENHRY and CDR2 SYGVKD. The ends lost 3 bases at V and 0 bases at J; junction bases unmatched: 20. The CDR3 region has the DNA TGTGCCATCAGTGATCCAATTTTTAACCGGGACAGGGGCCCACTCTCCTACAATGAGCAGTTCTTC. Its protein is CAISDPIFNRDRGPLSYNEQFF.

The V call is TRBV5-5, the J call TRBJ2-5; D gene unclear. V shed 2 bases and J shed 1 base, with 18 bases lying between them. CDR1 is SGHKS and CDR2 is YYEKEE in the germline V gene (reference sequence). This CDR3 comprises 17 residues. CDR3 sequence (DNA): TGTGCCAGCAGCTTAATGAGGCGGTGGGATCTCCAAGAGACCCAGTACTTC. It translates to CASSLMRRWDLQETQYF. Full variable domain (remainder filled in from reference TRBV5-5 and TRBJ2-5): DAGVTQSPTHLIKTRGQQVTLRCSPISGHKSVSWYQQVLGQGPQFIFQYYEKEERGRGNFPDRFSARQFPNYSSELNVNALLLGDSALYLCASSLMRRWDLQETQYFGPGTRLLVL.

The chain combines TRBV7-9 with TRBJ2-5, with no clear D. Trimming left V 3 bases short and J 1 base short, with 9 bases between. The CDR3 is made up of 14 amino acids. Germline CDR1 reads SEHNR; CDR2 reads FQNEAQ (reference sequence). Here the CDR3 reads CASSFSEIQETQYF. The CDR3 DNA is TGTGCCAGCAGCTTTTCAGAGATCCAAGAGACCCAGTACTTC.

The chain combines TRBV7-9 with TRBJ2-5, with 7 nucleotides matching TRBD2. This CDR3 is 14 amino acids long. The V and J ends lost 5 bases and 11 bases, in that order; junction bases with no gene match: 14. Per germline, CDR1 SEHNR and CDR2 FQNEAQ (reference sequence). The CDR3 DNA follows: TGTGCCAGCAGCCCCCCGGGAGGTCCTCCGGGGCAGTACTTC. Translated, it gives CASSPPGGPPGQYF.

CDR3 in amino acids: CSARGVSGGLTSTDTQYF. Here the CDR3 DNA reads TGCAGTGCTAGAGGGGTTAGCGGGGGCCTGACTAGCACAGATACGCAGTATTTT. The V call is TRBV20-1, the J call TRBJ2-3; 9 bases match TRBD2. The length of the CDR3 is 18 residues. Losses at the gene ends were 1 base for V and 0 bases for J; bases not matched to a gene: 11. Germline V gene sequence: CDR1 DFQATT, CDR2 SNEGSKA (reference sequence).

Concerning this clonotype: One junction end does not reproduce the germline sequence, and a read error may be involved. The rearrangement joins TRBV20-1 to TRBJ2-1; a possible D gene is TRBD1 (6 bases). CDR3 length equals 12 residues. Germline CDR1 DFQATT, CDR2 SNEGSKA (reference sequence). The CDR3 DNA follows: TGCAGTGCCCCATACCCCGGACAGAATTTAGGCTTC. Translating gives CSAPYPGQNLGF.

This clonotype was counted a single time. The rearrangement joins TRBV6-5 to TRBJ1-1; 9 nucleotides agree with TRBD1. CDR3 size: 16 residues. Looked up from germline, CDR1 is MNHEY and CDR2 is SVGAGI. Trimming removed 6 bases from V and 4 bases from J; junction bases left unmatched: 12. The CDR3, as DNA: TGTGCCAGCAGCCGGCGGACAGGGGTTCGCTCCACTGAAGCTTTCTTT. Protein product: CASSRRTGVRSTEAFF.

A few counts support this clonotype. The CDR3 is CASSPRQYQETQYF. The CDR3 DNA reads TGTGCCAGCAGCCCCCGACAGTACCAAGAGACCCAGTACTTC. J is TRBJ2-5 and V is TRBV7-8; tentative D call: TRBD1 (5 bases). Per the germline V gene, CDR1 is SGHVS and CDR2 is FQNEAQ. Trimming took off 5 bases at V and 0 bases at J, with 10 bases between the two ends. The CDR3 runs to 14 residues.

This chain uses TRBV7-2 with TRBJ2-5; D call uncertain. V shed 5 bases and J shed 1 base, with 14 bases lying between them. Germline V gene lookup returns CDR1 SGHTA and CDR2 FQGNSA. The CDR3 runs to 15 residues. The CDR3 DNA reads as TGTGCCAGCAGCCGAACGGTTGGGCGCCAAGAGACCCAGTACTTC. This sequence encodes CASSRTVGRQETQYF.

The sample holds a few counts of this clonotype. The chain is built from TRBV20-1 and TRBJ2-5; 7 bases are shared with TRBD1. Trimming removed 6 bases from V and 3 bases from J; junction bases left unmatched: 7. Germline CDR1 and CDR2: DFQATT and SNEGSKA (reference sequence). CDR3 length: 13 amino acids. The CDR3 spells CSARPGTEETQYF. The CDR3 DNA sequence: TGCAGTGCGCGCCCCGGGACAGAAGAGACCCAGTACTTC.

The table lists this clonotype with a few counts. The chain uses TRBV9 and TRBJ2-5, with D hard to call. V was trimmed by 5 bases and J by 5 bases, leaving 13 bases between them. Germline loops: CDR1 SGDLS, CDR2 YYNGEE. There are 13 residues in the CDR3. The DNA for the CDR3 is TGTGCCAGCAGTAGATATGTGGGGGAGACCCAGTACTTC. Protein sequence: CASSRYVGETQYF.

Remarks on this clonotype: The junction shows a germline mismatch at one end, possibly a read error. The chain joins TRBV7-3 to TRBJ1-2, with D uncertain. CDR1 is SGHTA and CDR2 is FQGTGA in the germline V gene. This CDR3 region has 15 residues. The CDR3 loop reads CASSPSFSPNYGYAF. The CDR3, as DNA: TGTGCCAGCAGCCCCTCATTTTCACCAAACTATGGCTACGCCTTC.

The V gene is TRBV20-1, the J gene TRBJ2-3, with 8 bases lining up with TRBD2. Looked up from germline, CDR1 is DFQATT and CDR2 is SNEGSKA (reference sequence). There are 14 residues in the CDR3. Unmatched junction bases numbered 4, after V lost 3 bases and J lost 2 bases. CDR3: CSASAGGITDTQYF. The CDR3, as DNA: TGCAGTGCTAGCGCGGGAGGAATCACAGATACGCAGTATTTT.